This is a list of T cell receptor beta chains from one sample in a study of technical replicates of blood from a handful of donors. Profiling relied on immunoSEQ multiplex PCR, and the TCRdb table lists in-frame clones only, not all of them. The data show about 82,000 clones, around 94% seen once. The sample taken for sequencing was T cells isolated from PBMCs. These receptors all stem from a human donor in good health. The CDR3 runs from the conserved cysteine through the conserved F or W. The D gene is left open where the match is weak. Not every row has a clone size; where given, it reads once, few, many or a size class.

CDR3 DNA: TGTGCCAGCAGCGGTCAGGGGCTGAGCATGAACACTGAAGCTTTCTTT
CDR3 protein: CASSGQGLSMNTEAFF
D gene: -
V gene: TRBV7-9
clone size: -
J gene: TRBJ1-1

CDR3 DNA: TGTGCCAGCAGAGGACTAGCGGAGAACACCGGGGAGCTGTTTTTT
CDR3 protein: CASRGLAENTGELFF
D gene: TRBD2
V gene: TRBV6-1
clone size: once
J gene: TRBJ2-2

CDR3 DNA: TGTGCCATCAGTCTGCGGGGAGAGGGTCAGCCCCAGCATTTT
CDR3 protein: CAISLRGEGQPQHF
D gene: -
V gene: TRBV10-3
clone size: -
J gene: TRBJ1-5

CDR3 DNA: TGTGCCAGCAGCCAAGACCCATCGCGGGAGGGCCGCAAGAGGGAGACCCAGTACTTC
CDR3 protein: CASSQDPSREGRKRETQYF
D gene: TRBD2
V gene: TRBV4-2
clone size: -
J gene: TRBJ2-5

CDR3 DNA: TGTGCCAGCAGCCAAGAACTCGGACAGGGAATGGGCTACACCTTC
CDR3 protein: CASSQELGQGMGYTF
D gene: TRBD1
V gene: TRBV14
clone size: -
J gene: TRBJ1-2

CDR3 DNA: TGCGCCAGCAGCCAGTGGACAATGAACACTGAAGCTTTCTTT
CDR3 protein: CASSQWTMNTEAFF
D gene: -
V gene: TRBV4-1
clone size: -
J gene: TRBJ1-1

CDR3 DNA: TGCGCCAGCAGTCAGGTGACAGGCCTGAACACTGAAGCTTTCTTT
CDR3 protein: CASSQVTGLNTEAFF
D gene: -
V gene: TRBV5-1
clone size: -
J gene: TRBJ1-1

CDR3 DNA: TGTGCCAGCAGTTACCGACAGATGCTCTCCTACGAGCAGTACTTC
CDR3 protein: CASSYRQMLSYEQYF
D gene: -
V gene: TRBV6-7
clone size: -
J gene: TRBJ2-7

CDR3 DNA: TGTGCCAGTAGTCCTAAGATTGACAGGCCCCAAGAGACCCAGTACTTC
CDR3 protein: CASSPKIDRPQETQYF
D gene: -
V gene: TRBV19
clone size: once
J gene: TRBJ2-5

CDR3 DNA: TGTGCCAGCAGCGGATCTCCCCACCTCCCGAGACTAGCTATTAATGAGCAGTTCTTC
CDR3 protein: CASSGSPHLPRLAINEQFF
D gene: TRBD2
V gene: TRBV9
clone size: -
J gene: TRBJ2-1

CDR3 DNA: TGCGCCACCAAACGAGGGGGAGAAGGCTATCGGGAGCAGTTCTTC
CDR3 protein: CATKRGGEGYREQFF
D gene: -
V gene: TRBV5-1
clone size: -
J gene: TRBJ2-1

CDR3 DNA: TGTGCCAGCAGCAAAAGGGACTGGAAGGATGAGCAGTTCTTC
CDR3 protein: CASSKRDWKDEQFF
D gene: -
V gene: TRBV7-3
clone size: -
J gene: TRBJ2-1

CDR3 DNA: TGTGCCAGCAGCCGGGACAGCACCAATCAGCCCCAGCATTTT
CDR3 protein: CASSRDSTNQPQHF
D gene: TRBD1
V gene: TRBV5-6
clone size: -
J gene: TRBJ1-5

CDR3 DNA: TGTGCCATCAGTGGGGGTTTCAGGGACGAGCAGTACTTC
CDR3 protein: CAISGGFRDEQYF
D gene: -
V gene: TRBV10-3
clone size: -
J gene: TRBJ2-7

CDR3 DNA: TGTGCCAGCAGCTTAACTAGCGGGAAGTTCTTC
CDR3 protein: CASSLTSGKFF
D gene: TRBD2
V gene: TRBV7-6
clone size: -
J gene: TRBJ2-1

CDR3 DNA: TGTGCCTGGAGTGTTCCCCCGACTAGCGGGAAGGAGAACGAGCAGTTCTTC
CDR3 protein: CAWSVPPTSGKENEQFF
D gene: TRBD2
V gene: TRBV30
clone size: -
J gene: TRBJ2-1

CDR3 DNA: TGTGCCAGCAGCGTGGACACCTCTAGCACAGATACGCAGTATTTT
CDR3 protein: CASSVDTSSTDTQYF
D gene: -
V gene: TRBV5-4
clone size: -
J gene: TRBJ2-3

CDR3 DNA: TGTGCCAGCTCACCCGGGACTAGCGGGAGAGGTGAGCAGTTCTTC
CDR3 protein: CASSPGTSGRGEQFF
D gene: TRBD2
V gene: TRBV18
clone size: -
J gene: TRBJ2-1

CDR3 DNA: TGTGCCAGCTCACCTTCTACCTTTGAATATTGGAACACTGAAGCTTTCTTT
CDR3 protein: CASSPSTFEYWNTEAFF
D gene: -
V gene: TRBV18
clone size: few
J gene: TRBJ1-1

CDR3 DNA: TGTGCCAGCAGCGTAAGTGACAAGACCTACGAGCAGTACTTC
CDR3 protein: CASSVSDKTYEQYF
D gene: -
V gene: TRBV9
clone size: -
J gene: TRBJ2-7

CDR3 DNA: TGTGCCAGCAGCTTAGACTTTGGGACATCCGAGCAGTACTTC
CDR3 protein: CASSLDFGTSEQYF
D gene: -
V gene: TRBV7-9
clone size: -
J gene: TRBJ2-7

CDR3 DNA: TGTGCCAGCAGTTACTCTACAGGAAAGAAAGAGACCCAGTACTTC
CDR3 protein: CASSYSTGKKETQYF
D gene: -
V gene: TRBV6-6
clone size: -
J gene: TRBJ2-5

CDR3 DNA: TGTGCCAGCAGCCTAGTCGGACTAGCGGGAGATGAGCAGTTCTTC
CDR3 protein: CASSLVGLAGDEQFF
D gene: TRBD2
V gene: TRBV7-8
clone size: -
J gene: TRBJ2-1

CDR3 DNA: TGCGCCAGCAGTCTAAGACAGGGTGGCACTGAAGCTTTCTTT
CDR3 protein: CASSLRQGGTEAFF
D gene: TRBD1
V gene: TRBV23-1
clone size: -
J gene: TRBJ1-1

CDR3 DNA: TGTGCCATCAGAGGGACTAGCGGGAGGAATGAGCAGTTCTTC
CDR3 protein: CAIRGTSGRNEQFF
D gene: TRBD2
V gene: TRBV10-3
clone size: -
J gene: TRBJ2-1

CDR3 DNA: TGTGCCTGGGCCAGACAGAGCTCCTACGAGCAGTACTTC
CDR3 protein: CAWARQSSYEQYF
D gene: -
V gene: TRBV30
clone size: -
J gene: TRBJ2-7

CDR3 DNA: TGTGCCAGCAGTGGCCGAGGTCCGGGTTTGGGTCAGCCCCAGCATTTT
CDR3 protein: CASSGRGPGLGQPQHF
D gene: -
V gene: TRBV2
clone size: -
J gene: TRBJ1-5

CDR3 DNA: TGCAGCGTTCCGGGACAGGGGGTCGAAAAACTGTTTTTT
CDR3 protein: CSVPGQGVEKLFF
D gene: TRBD1
V gene: TRBV29-1
clone size: -
J gene: TRBJ1-4

CDR3 DNA: TGCAGCGTTCGCTATCAGGGGGCAGGCGAGCAGTACTTC
CDR3 protein: CSVRYQGAGEQYF
D gene: TRBD1
V gene: TRBV29-1
clone size: once
J gene: TRBJ2-7

CDR3 DNA: TGCAGCGTTGAAGGACAGAGCTCTGGGGCCAACGTCCTGACTTTC
CDR3 protein: CSVEGQSSGANVLTF
D gene: -
V gene: TRBV29-1
clone size: once
J gene: TRBJ2-6

CDR3 DNA: TGTGCCAGCAGCTTAATATCTGTATCCTACGAGCAGTACTTC
CDR3 protein: CASSLISVSYEQYF
D gene: -
V gene: TRBV7-9
clone size: -
J gene: TRBJ2-7

CDR3 DNA: TGTGCCAGCAGTTACGGCTCCAAAAACATTCAGTACTTC
CDR3 protein: CASSYGSKNIQYF
D gene: -
V gene: TRBV6-5
clone size: -
J gene: TRBJ2-4

CDR3 DNA: TGTGCCAGCTCTTCCGCGGCCTCCTACAATGAGCAGTTCTTC
CDR3 protein: CASSSAASYNEQFF
D gene: -
V gene: TRBV7-9
clone size: -
J gene: TRBJ2-1

CDR3 DNA: TGTGCCAGCAGTTGGGGACTAGCGGGCGAGCAGTACTTC
CDR3 protein: CASSWGLAGEQYF
D gene: TRBD2
V gene: TRBV27
clone size: once
J gene: TRBJ2-7

CDR3 DNA: TGTGCCAGCAGCCATTTGGGACTCCGCTATGGCTACACCTTC
CDR3 protein: CASSHLGLRYGYTF
D gene: -
V gene: TRBV14
clone size: -
J gene: TRBJ1-2

CDR3 DNA: TGTGCCACCCGTTACAATGAGCAGTTCTTC
CDR3 protein: CATRYNEQFF
D gene: -
V gene: TRBV6-1
clone size: -
J gene: TRBJ2-1

CDR3 DNA: TGTGCCAGCTCACCACTCGGGACTAGCGGGACTAATGAGCAGTTCTTC
CDR3 protein: CASSPLGTSGTNEQFF
D gene: TRBD2
V gene: TRBV18
clone size: -
J gene: TRBJ2-1

CDR3 DNA: TGTGCCAGCAGCCGACTTGGACAGGGCTTCCGAGAGACCCAGTACTTC
CDR3 protein: CASSRLGQGFRETQYF
D gene: TRBD1
V gene: TRBV7-9
clone size: -
J gene: TRBJ2-5

CDR3 DNA: TGCGCCAGCAGCCCGAAACCCGAACTCAATCAGCCCCAGCATTTT
CDR3 protein: CASSPKPELNQPQHF
D gene: -
V gene: TRBV5-1
clone size: -
J gene: TRBJ1-5

CDR3 DNA: TGTGCCAGCAGTTATCTGCTAGCGGGAGAGACCCAGTACTTC
CDR3 protein: CASSYLLAGETQYF
D gene: TRBD2
V gene: TRBV6-5
clone size: -
J gene: TRBJ2-5

CDR3 DNA: TGTGCCAGCAGCAAGGACAGGGTTACCGAGCAGTACTTC
CDR3 protein: CASSKDRVTEQYF
D gene: TRBD1
V gene: TRBV7-8
clone size: few
J gene: TRBJ2-7

CDR3 DNA: TGTGCCAGCAGCCCAGGTGGGGCCCTCTCTGGAAACACCATATATTTT
CDR3 protein: CASSPGGALSGNTIYF
D gene: -
V gene: TRBV9
clone size: -
J gene: TRBJ1-3

CDR3 DNA: TGTGCCAGCACCCCCTTGGGACTAGCGGGAGCCGAGCAGTACTTC
CDR3 protein: CASTPLGLAGAEQYF
D gene: TRBD2
V gene: TRBV9
clone size: -
J gene: TRBJ2-7

CDR3 DNA: TGTGCCAGCAGCGTAGCGGCGGGAGGGGGTGGCGAGCAGTACTTC
CDR3 protein: CASSVAAGGGGEQYF
D gene: TRBD2
V gene: TRBV9
clone size: -
J gene: TRBJ2-7

CDR3 DNA: TGCAGCGTTGAAGATCCTCAACAGGGGGCGGAATACGAGCAGTACTTC
CDR3 protein: CSVEDPQQGAEYEQYF
D gene: TRBD1
V gene: TRBV29-1
clone size: -
J gene: TRBJ2-7

CDR3 DNA: TGTGCCAGTAGTTCCAGCGGACAGGCAGGAGTTCAGCCCCAGCATTTT
CDR3 protein: CASSSSGQAGVQPQHF
D gene: TRBD1
V gene: TRBV19
clone size: once
J gene: TRBJ1-5

CDR3 DNA: TGTGCCAGCAGCCAAGGTAGTGGCTACACCTTC
CDR3 protein: CASSQGSGYTF
D gene: -
V gene: TRBV14
clone size: once
J gene: TRBJ1-2

CDR3 DNA: TGTGCCAGCTTGCGCCCCGGGACAGCGTACGAGCAGTACTTC
CDR3 protein: CASLRPGTAYEQYF
D gene: TRBD1
V gene: TRBV2
clone size: -
J gene: TRBJ2-7

CDR3 DNA: TGTGCCAGTAGTATCAGGGTGGGCAATCAGCCCCAGCATTTT
CDR3 protein: CASSIRVGNQPQHF
D gene: -
V gene: TRBV19
clone size: -
J gene: TRBJ1-5

CDR3 DNA: TGCGCCAGCACTCTGGAAGCGGGGGGTAGCGAGCAGTACTTC
CDR3 protein: CASTLEAGGSEQYF
D gene: TRBD2
V gene: TRBV5-1
clone size: -
J gene: TRBJ2-7

CDR3 DNA: TGTGCCAGCAGCAACTACAGGGTTTTGAACACTGAAGCTTTCTTT
CDR3 protein: CASSNYRVLNTEAFF
D gene: -
V gene: TRBV6-5
clone size: -
J gene: TRBJ1-1

CDR3 DNA: TGTGCCAGCAGCGTAGCTATCGGGGGGATGAACACTGAAGCTTTCTTT
CDR3 protein: CASSVAIGGMNTEAFF
D gene: -
V gene: TRBV9
clone size: -
J gene: TRBJ1-1

CDR3 DNA: TGTGCCAGCAGTGAATTTGTAGGGGACAATCAGCCCCAGCATTTT
CDR3 protein: CASSEFVGDNQPQHF
D gene: -
V gene: TRBV2
clone size: -
J gene: TRBJ1-5

CDR3 DNA: TGTGCCCTGGGGGAACAGGGGAGTTCGGGGACAACTAATGAAAAACTGTTTTTT
CDR3 protein: CALGEQGSSGTTNEKLFF
D gene: -
V gene: TRBV21-1
clone size: -
J gene: TRBJ1-4

CDR3 DNA: TGTGCCAGCAGCCCTATAGGGGACGAGCAGTACTTC
CDR3 protein: CASSPIGDEQYF
D gene: -
V gene: TRBV7-9
clone size: -
J gene: TRBJ2-7

CDR3 DNA: TGTGCCAGCAGCCTTGGACAGGGTGGCTATGGCTACACCTTC
CDR3 protein: CASSLGQGGYGYTF
D gene: TRBD1
V gene: TRBV2
clone size: few
J gene: TRBJ1-2

CDR3 DNA: TGTGCCAGCAGTTTCCCCGCTATAAGTGGGAGCAACACCGGGGAGCTGTTTTTT
CDR3 protein: CASSFPAISGSNTGELFF
D gene: -
V gene: TRBV28
clone size: once
J gene: TRBJ2-2

CDR3 DNA: TGTGCCAGCAGCTTGGGTGGGGGGATTACTGAAGCTTTCTTT
CDR3 protein: CASSLGGGITEAFF
D gene: -
V gene: TRBV5-4
clone size: -
J gene: TRBJ1-1

CDR3 DNA: TGTGCCAGCAGTTCCGGGACTATCGAGACCCAGTACTTC
CDR3 protein: CASSSGTIETQYF
D gene: TRBD2
V gene: TRBV6-5
clone size: few
J gene: TRBJ2-5